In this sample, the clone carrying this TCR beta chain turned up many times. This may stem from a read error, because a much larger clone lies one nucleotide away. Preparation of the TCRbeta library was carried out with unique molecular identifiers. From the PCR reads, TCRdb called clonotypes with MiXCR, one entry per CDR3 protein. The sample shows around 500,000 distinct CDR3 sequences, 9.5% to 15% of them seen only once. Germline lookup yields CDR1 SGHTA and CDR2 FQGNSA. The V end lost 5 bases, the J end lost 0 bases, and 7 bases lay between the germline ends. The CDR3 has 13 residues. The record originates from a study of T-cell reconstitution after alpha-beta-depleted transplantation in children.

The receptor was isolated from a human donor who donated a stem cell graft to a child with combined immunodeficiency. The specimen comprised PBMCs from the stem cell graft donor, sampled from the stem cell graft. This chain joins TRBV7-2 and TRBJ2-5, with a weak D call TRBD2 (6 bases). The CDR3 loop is CASSRDYQETQYF. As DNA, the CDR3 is TGTGCCAGCAGCCGGGACTACCAAGAGACCCAGTACTTC.